This TCR beta chain originates from a study of T cell responses to AZD1222 COVID-19 vaccine. Trimming took off 3 bases at V and 2 bases at J, with 14 bases between the two ends. The CDR3 totals 15 residues. Germline V CDR1 and CDR2: LNHDA, SQIVND (reference sequence). Broader study findings: Among those given AZD1222, only six were seropositive at baseline.

The data were produced by immunoSEQ multiplex PCR, yet TCRdb's version contains in-frame clones alone and is incomplete. The table shows more than 95,000 clones, with approximately 82% occurring only once. This clone was detected only a few times. No antigen is known for it. The chain has TRBV19 and TRBJ2-7; possibly TRBD1 for D (6 bases). This specimen consisted of peripheral blood, obtained 28 days after the second AZD1222 dose. The receptor was derived from an adult who received the AZD1222 COVID-19 vaccine. The CDR3 nucleotides read TGTGCCAGTAGTATTAAGGGGACAACGGCCTACGAGCAGTACTTC. The encoded protein is CASSIKGTTAYEQYF.